The clone carrying this T cell receptor beta chain was seen just once. Some clones are missing from TCRdb's copy, which holds only in-frame ones; the method was immunoSEQ multiplex PCR. The table has 65,000 to 95,000 clones, 89% seen once; the top ten hold approximately 2%. The data are from a study of T cell changes during pregnancy in multiple sclerosis. Trimming cost V 2 bases and J 4 bases, with 9 bases left between them. CDR3 length equals 13 residues. Germline loops: CDR1 SGHKS, CDR2 YYEKEE (reference sequence). This receptor was taken from a female donor with multiple sclerosis, enrolled in a pregnancy study. The rearrangement uses TRBV5-5 and TRBJ1-2; D is perhaps TRBD1 (5 bases). Material: peripheral blood, obtained before pregnancy. This CDR3 is CASSLGALYGYTF. In DNA, the CDR3 is TGTGCCAGCAGCTTAGGGGCCCTCTATGGCTACACCTTC.